This entry is about one T cell receptor (beta chain). The antigen this receptor binds is unknown. Base-call qualities are not available, and no considerably larger clone is one nucleotide away. Receptors were amplified or captured by RT-PCR. Instrument used: NextSeq 550. In TCRdb, the public reads were trimmed at Q25 with fastp and aligned with MiXCR, with productive beta chains retained. Rows are combined by CDR3 protein, so each entry shows the most common genes and DNA. A total of around 30,000 distinct CDR3 sequences appear in this sample, roughly a third of them only once. The ten largest account for over 60% of the sample. These data originate in a study of patients and donors after allogeneic stem cell transplantation (dated by TCRdb to 2019 to 2021). Including cysteine and phenylalanine, the CDR3 has 12 amino acids. The retained sequence is limited to the CDR3, 36 bases, with the frame set at the first base. A distance of 6 bases separates the germline ends of V and J, which lose 4 bases and 3 bases respectively.

This receptor was taken from a human donor who was either an allogeneic HSCT recipient or a stem cell or donor lymphocyte infusion donor (not recorded which). It is not recorded whose cells these are; they may come from a transplant donor. Sequenced sample: blood, either unsorted or a sorted T cell fraction (not recorded which). The chain was built from TRBV12-3 or TRBV12-4 and TRBJ1-1, with no reliable assignment of the D segment. The CDR3 region has the sequence CASSYQDTEAFF. The DNA sequence follows: TGTGCCAGCAGTTATCAGGACACTGAAGCTTTCTTT.